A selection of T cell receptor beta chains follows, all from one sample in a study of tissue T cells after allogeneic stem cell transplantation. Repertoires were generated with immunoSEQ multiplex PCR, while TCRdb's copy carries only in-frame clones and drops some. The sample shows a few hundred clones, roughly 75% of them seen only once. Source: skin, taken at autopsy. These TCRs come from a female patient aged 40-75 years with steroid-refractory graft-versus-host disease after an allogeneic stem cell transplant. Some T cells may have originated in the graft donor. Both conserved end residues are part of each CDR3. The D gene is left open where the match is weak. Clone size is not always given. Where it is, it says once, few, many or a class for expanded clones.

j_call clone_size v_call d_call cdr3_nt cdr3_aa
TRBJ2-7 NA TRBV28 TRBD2 TGTGCCAGCAGTCCTCGCGGACTAGCGGCAGCCCTGGGGGAGCAGTACTTC CASSPRGLAAALGEQYF
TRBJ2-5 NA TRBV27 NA TGTGCCAGCAGTTTTGACCGGGCCTTGGAGACCCAGTACTTC CASSFDRALETQYF
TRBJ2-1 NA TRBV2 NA TGTGCCAGCCTATACGGGGAAACCTACAATGAGCAGTTCTTC CASLYGETYNEQFF
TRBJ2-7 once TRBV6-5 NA TGTGCCAGCAGTTACTCACAGGACAGTACCTCCTACGAGCAGTACTTC CASSYSQDSTSYEQYF
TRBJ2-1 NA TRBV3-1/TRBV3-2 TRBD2 TGTGCCAGCAGCCTACTAGCGGGGGCCTACAATGAGCAGTTCTTC CASSLLAGAYNEQFF
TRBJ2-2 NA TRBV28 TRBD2 TGTGCCAGCAGTTTAGTTTGGACTAGCGGGAGACCCGGAGAGGGCAGGAAGGATGAGCTGTTTTTT CASSLVWTSGRPGEGRKDELFF
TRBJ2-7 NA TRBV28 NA TGTGCTGCCGGAGCCGCTTACGAGCAGTACTTC CAAGAAYEQYF
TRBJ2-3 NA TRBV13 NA TGTGCCAGCAGCTTAGGCCTGACAGATACGCAGTATTTT CASSLGLTDTQYF
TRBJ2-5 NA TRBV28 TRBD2 TGTGCCAGCAGTTTTTCGGAGGCACTAGCGGTCCAAGAGACCCAGTACTTC CASSFSEALAVQETQYF
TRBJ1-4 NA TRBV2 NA TGTGCCAGCAGTGAAGACTCGAGGCCCCCTAGGGAAAAACTGTTTTTT CASSEDSRPPREKLFF
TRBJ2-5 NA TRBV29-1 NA TGCAGCGTGTTGACAGGGGAGGGAGAGACCCAGTACTTC CSVLTGEGETQYF
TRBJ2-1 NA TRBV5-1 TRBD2 TGCGCCAGCAGCATCCTAGCGGGCTCCTACAATGAGCAGTTCTTC CASSILAGSYNEQFF
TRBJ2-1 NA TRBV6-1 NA TGTGCCAGCAGTGAAACGCCTCCACCAAACAATGAGCAGTTCTTC CASSETPPPNNEQFF